The 14 T cell receptor beta chains given below trace back to one sample, sequenced in a study of response to subunit inactivated influenza vaccine. TCRdb passed the RT-PCR reads through MiXCR, listing each CDR3 protein once. The data show 530,000 or so distinct CDR3 sequences, 11% to 15% seen once. Here the sequenced sample was PBMCs from blood, taken 11 to 12 days after vaccination. Receptors originate from a man between 45 and 60 years old who received an inactivated influenza vaccine.

This clonotype has only a few counts. The chain couples TRBV4-1 to TRBJ2-3, with D hard to call. V gave up 3 bases and J gave up 2 bases, with 9 bases separating them. Germline-derived CDR1 and CDR2 are MGHRA and YSYEKL. CDR3 length equals 14 residues. As DNA, the CDR3 is TGCGCCAGCAGCCAGAGACTCTACACAGATACGCAGTATTTT. This sequence encodes CASSQRLYTDTQYF.

The chain recombines TRBV7-2 with TRBJ2-2; D is perhaps TRBD2 (6 bases). The CDR3 totals 13 residues. Trimming took 5 bases from V and 7 from J, leaving 11 bases between them. The germline V gene encodes CDR1 SGHTA and CDR2 FQGNSA. The CDR3 region is CASSRGTIGELFF. CDR3 DNA sequence: TGTGCCAGCAGCCGGGGGACCATCGGGGAGCTGTTTTTT.

The chain is built from TRBV19 and TRBJ2-7; D gene ambiguous. Trimming pared 3 bases from V and 3 bases from J, leaving 9 bases between. There are 13 residues in the CDR3. Germline CDR1 LNHDA, CDR2 SQIVND (reference sequence). The CDR3 sequence: CASSMGLIYEQYF. In DNA form, the CDR3 reads TGTGCCAGTAGTATGGGTTTAATCTACGAGCAGTACTTC.

The gene calls are TRBV10-2 and TRBJ2-1; no reliable D call. Germline V gene lookup returns CDR1 WSHSY and CDR2 SAAADI. Trimming cost V 6 bases and J 6 bases, with 15 bases left between them. The CDR3 is 14 amino acids. CDR3 nucleotide sequence: TGCGCCAGCAGCAAGGGTCTCACGGGCAATGAGCAGTTCTTC. This codes for CASSKGLTGNEQFF.

V and J are TRBV2 and TRBJ2-1; D gene unclear. There are 15 residues in the CDR3. Germline CDR1 and CDR2: SNHLY and FYNNEI. The V and J ends lost 2 bases and 9 bases respectively, with 17 bases between them. CDR3 nucleotides: TGTGCCAGCAGTGAACCCGGCGGCCGAGATCCTGAGCAGTTCTTC. This sequence encodes CASSEPGGRDPEQFF.

The V gene is TRBV9, the J gene TRBJ2-1; 8 bases match TRBD1. With 4 bases clipped from V and 4 bases from J, the junction kept 7 bases outside the gene matches. This CDR3 has 15 residues. Germline values: CDR1 SGDLS, CDR2 YYNGEE. In DNA, the CDR3 is TGTGCCAGCAGCTCCGGGACAGGTCTATACAATGAGCAGTTCTTC. This translates into CASSSGTGLYNEQFF. The variable domain in full, completed from reference TRBV9 and TRBJ2-1, reads DSGVTQTPKHLITATGQRVTLRCSPRSGDLSVYWYQQSLDQGLQFLIQYYNGEERAKGNILERFSAQQFPDLHSELNLSSLELGDSALYFCASSSGTGLYNEQFFGPGTRLTVL.

The CDR3 region is CATSDPLAGSSYNEQFF. CDR3 nucleotides: TGTGCCACCAGTGATCCTCTAGCGGGAAGCTCCTACAATGAGCAGTTCTTC. The chain carries TRBV24-1 and TRBJ2-1, with 9 bases aligning to TRBD2. V lost 3 bases and J lost 0; bases outside the gene matches: 5. The CDR3 contains 17 residues. Germline lookup yields CDR1 KGHDR and CDR2 SFDVKD.

For this clonotype: A much larger clone lies one base from this, so it may be a read error. The J gene is TRBJ1-5, the V gene TRBV20-1; unclear D gene. The J call may not be correct, given that the DNA end is closer to TRBJ2-3. The CDR3 is 14 residues long. CDR1 and CDR2 from the germline V gene are DFQATT and SNEGSKA (reference sequence). The CDR3, as DNA: TGCAGTGCTGGGGTGGGTGGCGGCAATCAGCCCCAGTATTTT. Its protein is CSAGVGGGNQPQYF.

The sample holds a few counts of this clonotype. The chain carries TRBV4-2 and TRBJ2-1; 8 nucleotides line up with TRBD1. The CDR3 extends over 16 amino acids. Germline V gene sequence: CDR1 LGHNA, CDR2 YNFKEQ. Trimming removed 2 bases from V and 0 bases from J; junction bases left unmatched: 3. Written as DNA, the CDR3 is TGTGCCAGCAGCCAAAACACAGGGGGCTCCTACAATGAGCAGTTCTTC. This sequence encodes CASSQNTGGSYNEQFF.

The chain links TRBV24-1 to TRBJ2-1; the match to TRBD1 covers 10 bases. The CDR3 is 18 amino acids. The germline V gene encodes CDR1 KGHDR and CDR2 SFDVKD. V lost 3 bases to trimming and J lost 0 bases; unmatched junction nucleotides: 7. CDR3 residues: CATSDPWTGGSSYNEQFF. The CDR3 DNA follows: TGTGCCACCAGTGATCCGTGGACAGGGGGATCCTCCTACAATGAGCAGTTCTTC.

The chain joins TRBV11-2 to TRBJ1-2; no clear D gene. V dropped 5 bases and J dropped 4 bases, with 14 bases sitting between them. This CDR3 is built from 14 residues. Per the germline V gene, CDR1 is SGHAT and CDR2 is FQNNGV. The CDR3 spells CASSGVATGYGYTF. The CDR3 coding sequence is TGTGCCAGCAGCGGGGTCGCCACGGGCTATGGCTACACCTTC.

This clonotype was seen a handful of times. The gene calls are TRBV10-3 and TRBJ1-4; D is unclear. Trimming pared 6 bases from V and 5 bases from J, leaving 16 bases between. Germline V gives CDR1 ENHRY, CDR2 SYGVKD. CDR3 length equals 15 residues. The CDR3: CAIRAGQGSNEKLFF. The CDR3, as DNA: TGTGCCATCAGAGCCGGGCAAGGGTCGAATGAAAAACTGTTTTTT.

This clonotype appeared a few times. Written as DNA, the CDR3 is TGTGCCACCACAACGGAGGGAAATCAGGAGACCCAGTACTTC. Translated, it gives CATTTEGNQETQYF. The chain uses TRBV15 and TRBJ2-5; weak D call: TRBD2 (6 bases). The CDR3 spans 14 residues. The ends were cut back, 7 bases at V and 5 bases at J, with 17 bases in the middle. Germline CDR1 reads LNHNV; CDR2 reads YYDKDF (reference sequence).

The rearrangement links TRBV6-5 to TRBJ2-3; 7 nucleotides match TRBD1. Germline lookup yields CDR1 MNHEY and CDR2 SVGAGI. The CDR3 contains 14 residues. Losses at the gene ends were 4 bases for V and 3 bases for J; bases not matched to a gene: 4. The CDR3 DNA reads as TGTGCCAGCAGTTTGGACAGGAAAACAGATACGCAGTATTTT. This encodes CASSLDRKTDTQYF.